This T cell receptor beta chain comes out of a study of patients and donors after allogeneic stem cell transplantation. TCRdb re-derived calls from the RT-PCR reads in MiXCR, one entry per CDR3 protein. The sample lists approximately 200,000 distinct CDR3 sequences, 41% seen once, with about 35% in the top ten. Germline assignment: CDR1 SGHTA and CDR2 FQGNSA. The ends lost 5 bases at V and 5 bases at J; junction bases unmatched: 7. The CDR3 extends over 14 amino acids. The chain has TRBV7-2 and TRBJ2-5, with 8 bases aligning to TRBD1. The TCR comes from a human donor who was either an allogeneic HSCT recipient or a stem cell or donor lymphocyte infusion donor (not recorded which). It is not recorded whose cells these are; they may come from a transplant donor. The specimen was blood, either unsorted or a sorted T cell fraction (not recorded which). The CDR3 DNA follows: TGTGCCAGCAGCCTCCGGACAGGGATCGAGACCCAGTACTTC. Protein sequence: CASSLRTGIETQYF. Using reference TRBV7-2 and TRBJ2-5 for the parts outside the CDR3, the full variable domain is GAGVSQSPSNKVTEKGKDVELRCDPISGHTALYWYRQSLGQGLEFLIYFQGNSAPDKSGLPSDRFSAERTGGSVSTLTIQRTQQEDSAVYLCASSLRTGIETQYFGPGTRLLVL.